The rows below give T cell receptor beta chains drawn from one sample of a study of OX40 agonist ivuxolimab in advanced cancers. Here immunoSEQ multiplex PCR was the method, and the copy in TCRdb shows in-frame clones only, minus some. This repertoire shows about 88,000 clones, around nine tenths found once; its top ten account for around 1.6%. The sample was CD4+ or CD8+ T cells sorted from blood, taken in a trial of the OX40 agonist ivuxolimab. Receptors were obtained from an adult with an advanced solid tumor such as melanoma, head and neck, liver or kidney cancer. Both conserved end residues are part of each CDR3. D genes are given only for firm matches. Clone size appears in some rows only: once, few, many, or a class for an expanded clone.

d_call: NA
v_call: TRBV13
cdr3_length: 13
j_call: TRBJ2-7
clone_size: NA
cdr3_aa: CASSIGPPYEQYF
cdr3_nt: TGTGCCAGCAGCATTGGACCGCCATACGAGCAGTACTTC

d_call: NA
v_call: TRBV2
cdr3_length: 15
j_call: TRBJ2-3
clone_size: NA
cdr3_aa: CASKKGSGPTDTQYF
cdr3_nt: TGTGCCAGCAAGAAGGGGAGCGGGCCCACAGATACGCAGTATTTT

d_call: NA
v_call: TRBV2
cdr3_length: 15
j_call: TRBJ1-6
clone_size: NA
cdr3_aa: CASSGLSSYNSPLHF
cdr3_nt: TGTGCCAGCAGTGGTTTGAGCTCCTATAATTCACCCCTCCACTTT

d_call: NA
v_call: TRBV5-8
cdr3_length: 14
j_call: TRBJ2-7
clone_size: NA
cdr3_aa: CASSPGPGAVEQYF
cdr3_nt: TGTGCCAGCAGCCCCGGTCCGGGGGCAGTCGAGCAGTACTTC

d_call: NA
v_call: TRBV15
cdr3_length: 15
j_call: TRBJ1-4
clone_size: NA
cdr3_aa: CATSRDKQVNEKLFF
cdr3_nt: TGTGCCACCAGCAGAGATAAGCAGGTTAATGAAAAACTGTTTTTT

d_call: NA
v_call: TRBV18
cdr3_length: 16
j_call: TRBJ1-5
clone_size: few
cdr3_aa: CASSPRQGTGNQPQHF
cdr3_nt: TGTGCCAGCTCACCAAGGCAGGGCACCGGCAATCAGCCCCAGCATTTT

d_call: NA
v_call: TRBV2
cdr3_length: 13
j_call: TRBJ2-7
clone_size: NA
cdr3_aa: CASSAGESHEQYF
cdr3_nt: TGTGCCAGCAGTGCAGGGGAGTCCCACGAGCAGTACTTC

d_call: TRBD1
v_call: TRBV6-6
cdr3_length: 14
j_call: TRBJ2-5
clone_size: NA
cdr3_aa: CASSLTGGQETQYF
cdr3_nt: TGTGCCAGCAGTTTGACAGGGGGCCAAGAGACCCAGTACTTC

d_call: NA
v_call: TRBV19
cdr3_length: 15
j_call: TRBJ1-2
clone_size: few
cdr3_aa: CASSIRRQRLYGYTF
cdr3_nt: TGTGCCAGTAGTATCAGAAGACAGCGCCTCTATGGCTACACCTTC

d_call: NA
v_call: TRBV2
cdr3_length: 15
j_call: TRBJ1-5
clone_size: NA
cdr3_aa: CATKRRRDSNQPQHF
cdr3_nt: TGTGCCACCAAGCGACGCAGGGATAGCAATCAGCCCCAGCATTTT

d_call: NA
v_call: TRBV27
cdr3_length: 16
j_call: TRBJ1-1
clone_size: NA
cdr3_aa: CASSSGAGLPNTEAFF
cdr3_nt: TGTGCCAGCAGTTCAGGGGCCGGACTCCCGAACACTGAAGCTTTCTTT

d_call: NA
v_call: TRBV27
cdr3_length: 15
j_call: TRBJ2-2
clone_size: NA
cdr3_aa: CASSLSRGGPGELFF
cdr3_nt: TGTGCCAGCAGTTTATCTAGGGGAGGTCCCGGGGAGCTGTTTTTT

d_call: NA
v_call: TRBV11-3
cdr3_length: 15
j_call: TRBJ2-5
clone_size: NA
cdr3_aa: CASSLGRGAGETQYF
cdr3_nt: TGTGCCAGCAGCTTAGGCCGTGGGGCGGGAGAGACCCAGTACTTC